The T cell receptor beta chain described here comes from a study of blood T cell repertoires in COVID-19. Original processing methods: Amplifying reference gene primers gave estimates of nucleated cell counts. Method: immunoSEQ multiplex PCR; TCRdb's copy keeps in-frame clones and lacks some. V and J calls and clone size come straight from that table; D and trimming were deduced from the DNA. The table includes roughly 80,000 clones, 82% detected once. Trimming took off 5 bases at V and 2 bases at J, with 20 bases between the two ends. CDR3 length: 17 residues. Germline V gives CDR1 MNHEY, CDR2 SMNVEV (reference sequence).

Sequenced sample: peripheral blood. The clonotype originates from a human donor in a cohort sampled during active COVID-19. The rearrangement links TRBV27 to TRBJ2-3; maybe TRBD1 (5 bases). DNA for the CDR3: TGTGCCAGCAGTCCAGGCGTAGGAAGACAGTACACAGATACGCAGTATTTT. It encodes CASSPGVGRQYTDTQYF.